This T cell receptor beta chain stems from a study of T cells in women clearing cervical HPV infection. A word on this clone: The CDR3 end falls 3 residues outside the read, so it is completed with the germline J gene.

Some clones are missing from TCRdb's copy, which holds only in-frame ones; the method was immunoSEQ multiplex PCR. Its table lists 20,000 to 25,000 clones. V shed 5 bases and J 2 bases; nucleotides not matched to a gene: 1. This CDR3 contains 12 residues. Germline loops: CDR1 DFQATT, CDR2 SNEGSKA (reference sequence). The gene calls are TRBV20-1 and TRBJ1-1; the match to TRBD1 covers 8 bases. The sample taken for sequencing was blood buffy coat. The TCR was taken from a woman between 18 and 70 years old with a cervical HPV16 infection that either progressed to CIN3+ or cleared (not recorded which). CDR3: CSAGQGNTEAFF. The sequenced CDR3 bases are TGCAGTGCTGGACAGGGAAACACTGAA.